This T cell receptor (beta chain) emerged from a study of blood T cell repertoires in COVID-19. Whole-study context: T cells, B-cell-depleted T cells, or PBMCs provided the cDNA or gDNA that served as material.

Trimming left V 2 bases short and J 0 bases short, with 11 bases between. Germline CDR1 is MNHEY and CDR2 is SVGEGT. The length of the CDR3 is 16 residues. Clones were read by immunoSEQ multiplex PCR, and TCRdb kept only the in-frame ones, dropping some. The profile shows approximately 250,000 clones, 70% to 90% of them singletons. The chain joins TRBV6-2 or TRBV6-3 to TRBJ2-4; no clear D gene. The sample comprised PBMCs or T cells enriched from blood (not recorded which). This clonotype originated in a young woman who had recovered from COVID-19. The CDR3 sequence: CASSYGRTLAKNIQYF. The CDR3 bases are TGTGCCAGCAGTTACGGCCGAACCCTAGCCAAAAACATTCAGTACTTC.